A single sample gave rise to the 17 T cell receptor beta chains below, sequenced in a study of regulatory T cells in long-lasting Graves disease. Stated time point: newly diagnosed GD, antithyroid drugs for less than 3 months. PBMCs were the source of the RNA used for TCR sequencing. iRepertoire HTBI primers and Arm-PCR of CDR3 regions built TCR beta libraries. Via MiXCR, TCRdb re-called the multiplex PCR reads, giving one row per CDR3 protein. The data contain about 320,000 distinct CDR3 sequences, 18% of them seen just once; the ten biggest clones take up roughly 40%. The sequencing used peripheral blood mononuclear cells (PBMCs), collected at new diagnosis, from a patient treated with antithyroid drugs. Source of these receptors: a female donor with Graves disease.

This clonotype was seen many times. V usage is TRBV13 and J usage is TRBJ1-5; D is ambiguous. The CDR3 has 12 residues. Trimming removed 5 bases from V and 6 bases from J, with 8 bases in between. CDR1 and CDR2 (germline): PRHDT, FYEKMQ (reference sequence). The CDR3 sequence: CASSRAGQPQHF. The CDR3 DNA reads TGTGCCAGCAGCCGGGCGGGTCAGCCCCAGCATTTT.

Comments on this clonotype: Since a much larger clone is just one base distant, this may be a read error. This chain joins TRBV4-1 and TRBJ1-1; 7 bases fit TRBD1. V was clipped by 7 bases and J by 1 base; unmatched bases: 12. CDR1 MGHRA and CDR2 YSYEKL come from the germline V gene. The CDR3 is made up of 16 amino acids. The CDR3 sequence: CASNRRWTGENTEAFF. CDR3 bases: TGCGCCAGCAACCGGAGGTGGACAGGCGAGAACACTGAAGCTTTCTTT.

This clonotype was seen repeatedly, ten times or more. The chain employs TRBV6-2 or TRBV6-3 and TRBJ2-3; D unresolved. This CDR3 has 15 amino acids. V shed 2 bases and J shed 6 bases, with 15 bases lying between them. The germline V gene has CDR1 MNHEY and CDR2 SVGEGT. CDR3 bases: TGTGCCAGCAGTTACAAGGCGACTTCAGCCGATACGCAGTATTTT. Residues: CASSYKATSADTQYF.

The chain carries TRBV2 and TRBJ1-5; perhaps TRBD1 as D (6 bases). The V and J ends lost 2 bases and 7 bases respectively, with 12 bases between them. The germline CDR1 and CDR2 sequences are SNHLY and FYNNEI. This CDR3 is built from 14 residues. The CDR3, as DNA: TGTGCCAGCAGTGAAACAGGGATCTCCCAGCCCCAGCATTTT. This sequence encodes CASSETGISQPQHF.

The chain employs TRBV7-2 and TRBJ2-3; the D gene is possibly TRBD1 (6 bases). The CDR3 loop spans 16 amino acids. V was clipped by 0 bases and J by 2 bases, with 12 bases between them. The germline CDR1 and CDR2 sequences are SGHTA and FQGNSA. The chain's CDR3 is CASSLAGADYTDTQYF. CDR3 DNA: TGTGCCAGCAGCTTAGCGGGGGCGGATTACACAGATACGCAGTATTTT.

This clonotype was counted ten times or more. The J gene is TRBJ2-7, the V gene TRBV28, with D perhaps TRBD2 (5 bases). Germline CDR1 and CDR2: MDHEN and SYDVKM. The CDR3 is made up of 18 amino acids. V shed 5 bases and J shed 4 bases, with 27 bases lying between them. The CDR3 sequence is CASSRYPGNSLSVYEQYF. The DNA for the CDR3 is TGTGCCAGCAGTCGCTACCCGGGGAACAGTCTTAGCGTTTACGAGCAGTACTTC.

The chain is built from TRBV20-1 and TRBJ1-3; no firm D call. Trimming left V 5 bases short and J 0 bases short, with 11 bases between. The germline CDR1 and CDR2 sequences are DFQATT and SNEGSKA (reference sequence). The CDR3 is 14 amino acids. CDR3: CSAFGLHSGNTIYF. CDR3 DNA: TGCAGTGCTTTCGGACTTCACTCTGGAAACACCATATATTTT.

This clonotype was seen many times. This chain connects TRBV27 to TRBJ2-7; D gene unclear. Germline values: CDR1 MNHEY, CDR2 SMNVEV (reference sequence). V lost 4 bases to trimming and J lost 3 bases, with 10 bases between them. The CDR3 extends over 13 amino acids. The CDR3 region has the DNA TGTGCCAGCAGTTATTACGGTCTCTACGAGCAGTACTTC. Translating it yields CASSYYGLYEQYF.

In its sample, this clonotype was seen many times. The gene calls are TRBV29-1 and TRBJ2-7; 8 positions match TRBD2. The CDR3 covers 14 residues. V trimming: 6 bases; J trimming: 4 bases; junction bases outside the gene matches: 11. CDR1 and CDR2 (germline): SQVTM, ANQGSEA. The CDR3 nucleotides are TGCAGCGTAAGGGGAGCGGGAGCTGTATACGAGCAGTACTTC. Translated: CSVRGAGAVYEQYF.

The table lists this clonotype with many counts. The rearrangement links TRBV7-8 to TRBJ1-1, with unresolved D. From germline, CDR1 is SGHVS and CDR2 FQNEAQ. Between the trimmed V and J ends, which lost 6 bases and 4 bases, there was a span of 15 bases. The CDR3 extends over 14 amino acids. This CDR3 is CASRPDLGATEAFF. For the CDR3, the DNA is TGTGCCAGCAGGCCAGACTTGGGCGCCACTGAAGCTTTCTTT.

This clonotype was counted a single time. The chain carries TRBV3-1 and TRBJ2-3, with D perhaps matching TRBD2 (6 bases). CDR3 length equals 13 residues. Germline V gives CDR1 LGHDT, CDR2 YNNKEL (reference sequence). Trimming removed 8 bases from V and 5 bases from J, with 14 bases in between. CDR3 region: CASGGAWVDTQYF. The DNA for the CDR3 is TGTGCCAGCGGCGGGGCCTGGGTAGATACGCAGTATTTT.

Here the CDR3 reads CASKSISNTGELFF. The CDR3 nucleotides read TGTGCCAGCAAGAGTATCTCGAACACCGGGGAGCTGTTTTTT. The chain joins TRBV28 to TRBJ2-2; D remains ambiguous. Germline V lookup: CDR1 MDHEN, CDR2 SYDVKM. Trimming left V 7 bases short and J 0 bases short, with 9 bases between. The CDR3 is 14 residues long.

The rearrangement links TRBV28 to TRBJ1-1; 8 nucleotides agree with TRBD1. The germline CDR1 and CDR2 sequences are MDHEN and SYDVKM. This CDR3 is 13 amino acids long. The ends lost 8 bases at V and 0 bases at J; junction bases unmatched: 2. The CDR3 region has the DNA TGTGCCAGCTACAGGGGGATGAACACTGAAGCTTTCTTT. Amino acid sequence: CASYRGMNTEAFF.

This sequence joins TRBV19 and TRBJ1-5; D might be TRBD1 (5 bases). Trimming cost V 3 bases and J 1 base, with 16 bases left between them. This CDR3 is built from 17 residues. Germline V gene sequence: CDR1 LNHDA, CDR2 SQIVND (reference sequence). CDR3 region: CASSIGAQKRSNQPQHF. The CDR3 nucleotides are TGTGCCAGTAGTATTGGGGCCCAGAAAAGGAGCAATCAGCCCCAGCATTTT.

The chain links TRBV20-1 to TRBJ2-2, with 7 bases that match TRBD2. J gave up 5 bases and V 0 bases, and 9 bases lay outside the gene matches. From germline, CDR1 is DFQATT and CDR2 SNEGSKA (reference sequence). The CDR3 loop spans 16 amino acids. CDR3 DNA sequence: TGCAGTGCTAGAGATCGGGCGGGAGCAGGGACCGGGGAGCTGTTTTTT. Amino acid sequence: CSARDRAGAGTGELFF.

This clonotype was counted ten times or more. The J gene is TRBJ1-1, the V gene TRBV2; the D gene is possibly TRBD1 (5 bases). CDR3 size: 15 residues. The ends were cut back, 8 bases at V and 0 bases at J, with 16 bases in the middle. Germline-derived CDR1 and CDR2 are SNHLY and FYNNEI. Here the CDR3 reads CASRGGGFMNTEAFF. Here the CDR3 DNA reads TGTGCCAGCCGGGGGGGTGGCTTCATGAACACTGAAGCTTTCTTT.

The chain combines TRBV29-1 with TRBJ2-1; 10 nucleotides align to TRBD2. J gave up 0 bases and V 6 bases, and 5 bases lay outside the gene matches. This CDR3 is 15 amino acids long. The germline V gene has CDR1 SQVTM and CDR2 ANQGSEA. CDR3 coding DNA: TGCAGCGTACCTAGCGGGAGTGCCTCCTACAATGAGCAGTTCTTC. Amino acids: CSVPSGSASYNEQFF.